This TCR beta chain was profiled in a study of control samples from healthy donors and cancer patients. The CDR3 covers 13 residues. Germline CDR1 reads MDHEN; CDR2 reads SYDVKM. Trimming took 5 bases from V and 7 from J, leaving 11 bases between them. Assay: immunoSEQ multiplex PCR; the TCRdb copy retains only in-frame clones and omits some. The sample contains some 130,000 clones, roughly 90% of which appear only once. The chain has TRBV28 and TRBJ2-2; D might be TRBD1 (5 bases). Sequencing was carried out using blood. This TCR was sampled from a man aged 35 to 55 in good health. The CDR3 loop reads CASSLRGVGELFF. DNA of the CDR3: TGTGCCAGCAGTCTTAGGGGTGTCGGGGAGCTGTTTTTT.